The following is a T cell receptor (beta chain) sequence with its context. Those who donated, Caucasian adults without exception, all lived in Nashville, Tennessee. CD4+ cells were split into CD45RA+ naive and CD45RA-negative memory subsets. A deep-level run was used for the assay. For each subset, genomic DNA was distributed in equal portions over several immunoSEQ plates. Only in-frame clones appear in the TCRdb table, and some are missing; sequencing was by immunoSEQ multiplex PCR. This table holds some 1,600,000 clones, 98% found once. V trimming: 6 bases; J trimming: 6 bases; junction bases outside the gene matches: 8. Per germline, CDR1 MDHEN and CDR2 SYDVKM. The CDR3 runs to 14 residues. This sample was included in a study of shared clonotypes between healthy human individuals.

The source is a man under 40 in good health. The chain carries TRBV28 and TRBJ1-2; 9 bases line up with TRBD1. The sequencing sample was made of naive CD4+ T cells sorted from blood. Specified subset: CD45RA+ positively selected. Here the CDR3 DNA reads TGTGCCAGCAGAACCCTGGGACAGGGCCATGGCTACACCTTC. It translates to CASRTLGQGHGYTF.